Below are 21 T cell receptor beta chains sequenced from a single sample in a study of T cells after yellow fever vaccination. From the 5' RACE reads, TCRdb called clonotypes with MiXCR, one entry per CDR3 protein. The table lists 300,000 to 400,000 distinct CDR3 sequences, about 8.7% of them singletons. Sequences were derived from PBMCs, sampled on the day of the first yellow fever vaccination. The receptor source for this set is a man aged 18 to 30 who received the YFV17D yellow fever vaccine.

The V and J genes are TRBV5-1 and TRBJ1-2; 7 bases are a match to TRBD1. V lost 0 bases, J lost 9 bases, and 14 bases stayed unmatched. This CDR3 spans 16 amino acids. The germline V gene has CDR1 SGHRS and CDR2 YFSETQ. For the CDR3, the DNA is TGCGCCAGCAGCTTGGGACAGGGCATTGTGGAAGTGAGCTACACCTTC. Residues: CASSLGQGIVEVSYTF.

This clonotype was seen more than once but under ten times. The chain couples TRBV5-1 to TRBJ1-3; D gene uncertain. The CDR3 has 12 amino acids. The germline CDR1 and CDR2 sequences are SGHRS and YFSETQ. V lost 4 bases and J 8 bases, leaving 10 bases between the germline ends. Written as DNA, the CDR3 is TGCGCCAGCAGCCCCGGCTGGGACACCATATATTTT. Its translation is CASSPGWDTIYF.

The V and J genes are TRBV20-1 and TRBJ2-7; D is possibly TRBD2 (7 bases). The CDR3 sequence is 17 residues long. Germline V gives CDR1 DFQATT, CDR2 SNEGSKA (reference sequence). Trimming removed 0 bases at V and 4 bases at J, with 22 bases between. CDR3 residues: CSARELGGGSNIYEQYF. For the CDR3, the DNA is TGCAGTGCTAGAGAGTTAGGGGGGGGGAGTAACATATACGAGCAGTACTTC.

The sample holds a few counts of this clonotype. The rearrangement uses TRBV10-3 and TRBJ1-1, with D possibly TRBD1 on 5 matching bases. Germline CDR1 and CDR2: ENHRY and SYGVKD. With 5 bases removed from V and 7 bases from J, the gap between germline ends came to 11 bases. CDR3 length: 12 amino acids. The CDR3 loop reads CAISQGPREAFF. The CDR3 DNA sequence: TGTGCCATCAGTCAGGGACCACGTGAAGCTTTCTTT.

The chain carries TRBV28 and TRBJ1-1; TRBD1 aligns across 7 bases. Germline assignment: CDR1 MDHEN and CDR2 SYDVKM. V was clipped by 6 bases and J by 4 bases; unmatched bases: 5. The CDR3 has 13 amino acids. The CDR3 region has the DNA TGTGCCAGCAGCGAGGGGGCGGGCACTGAAGCTTTCTTT. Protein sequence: CASSEGAGTEAFF.

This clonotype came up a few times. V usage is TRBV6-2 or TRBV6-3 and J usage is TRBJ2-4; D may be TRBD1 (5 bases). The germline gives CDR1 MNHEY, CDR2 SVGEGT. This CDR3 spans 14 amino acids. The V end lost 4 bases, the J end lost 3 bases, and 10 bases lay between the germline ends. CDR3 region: CASSWGLHKNIQYF. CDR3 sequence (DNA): TGTGCCAGCAGTTGGGGCTTGCACAAAAACATTCAGTACTTC.

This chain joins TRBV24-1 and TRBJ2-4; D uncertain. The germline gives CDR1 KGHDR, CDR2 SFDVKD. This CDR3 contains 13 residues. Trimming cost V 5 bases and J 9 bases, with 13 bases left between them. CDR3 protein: CATSAHPASIQYF. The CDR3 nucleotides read TGTGCCACCAGTGCCCACCCGGCCAGCATTCAGTACTTC.

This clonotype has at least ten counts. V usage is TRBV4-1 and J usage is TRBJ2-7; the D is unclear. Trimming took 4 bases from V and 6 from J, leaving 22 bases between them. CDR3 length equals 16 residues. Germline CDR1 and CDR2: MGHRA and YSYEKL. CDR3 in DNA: TGCGCCAGCAGCCGAAAGCTAAACGTGGTCGGCGCCGAGCAGTACTTC. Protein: CASSRKLNVVGAEQYF.

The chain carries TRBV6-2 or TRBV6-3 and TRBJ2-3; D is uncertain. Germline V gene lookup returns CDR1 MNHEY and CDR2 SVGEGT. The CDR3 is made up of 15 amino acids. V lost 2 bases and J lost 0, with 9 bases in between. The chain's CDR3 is CASSYAVESTDTQYF. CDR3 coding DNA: TGTGCCAGCAGTTACGCAGTAGAGAGCACAGATACGCAGTATTTT.

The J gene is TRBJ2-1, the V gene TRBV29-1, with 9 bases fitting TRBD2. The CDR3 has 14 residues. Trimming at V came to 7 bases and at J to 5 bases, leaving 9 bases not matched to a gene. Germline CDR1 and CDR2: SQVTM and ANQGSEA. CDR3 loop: CSGQRGGGDNEQFF. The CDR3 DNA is TGCAGCGGCCAGAGGGGCGGGGGGGACAATGAGCAGTTCTTC.

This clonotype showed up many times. The CDR3 DNA is TGCGCCAGCAGCTTAAGGAGGCCCCAAGAGACCCAGTACTTC. Encoded protein: CASSLRRPQETQYF. The V call is TRBV5-1, the J call TRBJ2-5; perhaps TRBD2 as D (5 bases). The CDR3 extends over 14 amino acids. Germline V gene sequence: CDR1 SGHRS, CDR2 YFSETQ. V lost 2 bases and J 1 base, leaving 9 bases between the germline ends. Variable domain in full (rest from reference TRBV5-1 and TRBJ2-5): KAGVTQTPRYLIKTRGQQVTLSCSPISGHRSVSWYQQTPGQGLQFLFEYFSETQRNKGNFPGRFSGRQFSNSRSEMNVSTLELGDSALYLCASSLRRPQETQYFGPGTRLLVL.

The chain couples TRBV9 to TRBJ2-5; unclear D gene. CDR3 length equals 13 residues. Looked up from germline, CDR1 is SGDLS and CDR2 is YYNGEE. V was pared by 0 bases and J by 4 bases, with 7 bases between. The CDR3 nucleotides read TGTGCCAGCAGCGTAGCATCCTTAGAGACCCAGTACTTC. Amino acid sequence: CASSVASLETQYF.

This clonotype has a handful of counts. As DNA, the CDR3 is TGCGCCAGCGGATATAGCGGGGGGGCTCAGAATGAGCAGTTCTTC. This codes for CASGYSGGAQNEQFF. The genes are TRBV5-1 and TRBJ2-1, with TRBD2 matching 11 bases. The CDR3 spans 15 residues. V shed 7 bases and J 7 bases; nucleotides not matched to a gene: 10. Germline CDR1 and CDR2: SGHRS and YFSETQ.

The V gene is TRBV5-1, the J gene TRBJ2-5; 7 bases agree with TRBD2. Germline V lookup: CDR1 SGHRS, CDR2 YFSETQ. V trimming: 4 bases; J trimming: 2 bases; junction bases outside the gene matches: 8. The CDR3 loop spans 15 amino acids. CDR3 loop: CASSDGTIPQETQYF. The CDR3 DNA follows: TGCGCCAGCAGCGACGGGACTATCCCGCAAGAGACCCAGTACTTC.

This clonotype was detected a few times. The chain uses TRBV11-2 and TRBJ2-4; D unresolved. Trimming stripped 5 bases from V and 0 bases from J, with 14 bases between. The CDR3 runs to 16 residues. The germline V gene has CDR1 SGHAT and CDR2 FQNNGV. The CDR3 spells CASSPVVDLAKNIQYF. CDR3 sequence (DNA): TGTGCCAGCAGCCCCGTCGTTGACCTAGCCAAAAACATTCAGTACTTC.

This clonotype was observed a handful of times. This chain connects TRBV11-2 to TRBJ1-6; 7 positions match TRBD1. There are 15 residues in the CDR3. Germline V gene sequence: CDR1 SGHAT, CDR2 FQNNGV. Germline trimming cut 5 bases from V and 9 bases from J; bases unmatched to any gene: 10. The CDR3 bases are TGTGCCAGCAGCCAACAACAGGGGCTCGGTTCACCCCTCCACTTT. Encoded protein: CASSQQQGLGSPLHF.

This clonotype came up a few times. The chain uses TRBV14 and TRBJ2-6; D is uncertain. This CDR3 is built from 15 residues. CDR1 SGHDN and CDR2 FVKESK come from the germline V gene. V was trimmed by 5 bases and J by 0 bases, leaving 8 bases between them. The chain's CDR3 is CASSATASGANVLTF. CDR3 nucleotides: TGTGCCAGCAGCGCTACGGCCTCTGGGGCCAACGTCCTGACTTTC.

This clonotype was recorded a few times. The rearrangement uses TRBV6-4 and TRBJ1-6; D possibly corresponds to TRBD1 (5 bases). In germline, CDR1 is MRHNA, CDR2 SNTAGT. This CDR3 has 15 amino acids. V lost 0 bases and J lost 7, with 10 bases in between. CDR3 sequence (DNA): TGTGCCAGCAGTGACTCGGCAGGGATGAATTCACCCCTCCACTTT. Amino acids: CASSDSAGMNSPLHF.

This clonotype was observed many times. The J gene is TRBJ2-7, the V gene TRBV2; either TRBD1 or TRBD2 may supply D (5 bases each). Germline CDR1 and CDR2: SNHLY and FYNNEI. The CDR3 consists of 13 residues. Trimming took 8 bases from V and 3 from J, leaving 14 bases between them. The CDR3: CASQGRVRYEQYF. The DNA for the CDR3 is TGTGCCAGCCAGGGACGAGTACGCTACGAGCAGTACTTC.

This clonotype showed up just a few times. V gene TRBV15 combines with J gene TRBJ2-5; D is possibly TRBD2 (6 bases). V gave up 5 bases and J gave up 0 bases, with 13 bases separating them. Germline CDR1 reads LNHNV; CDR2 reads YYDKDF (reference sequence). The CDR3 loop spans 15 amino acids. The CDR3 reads CATSAGWGDQETQYF. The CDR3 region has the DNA TGTGCCACCAGCGCCGGTTGGGGGGACCAAGAGACCCAGTACTTC.

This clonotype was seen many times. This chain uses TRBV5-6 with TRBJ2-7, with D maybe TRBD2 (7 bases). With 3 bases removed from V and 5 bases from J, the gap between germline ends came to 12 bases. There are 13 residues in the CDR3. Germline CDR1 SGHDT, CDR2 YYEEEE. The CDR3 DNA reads TGTGCCAGCAGCTCGAGGGGGGGGGACGAGCAGTACTTC. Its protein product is CASSSRGGDEQYF. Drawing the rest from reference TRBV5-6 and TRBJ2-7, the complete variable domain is DAGVTQSPTHLIKTRGQQVTLRCSPKSGHDTVSWYQQALGQGPQFIFQYYEEEERQRGNFPDRFSGHQFPNYSSELNVNALLLGDSALYLCASSSRGGDEQYFGPGTRLTVT.